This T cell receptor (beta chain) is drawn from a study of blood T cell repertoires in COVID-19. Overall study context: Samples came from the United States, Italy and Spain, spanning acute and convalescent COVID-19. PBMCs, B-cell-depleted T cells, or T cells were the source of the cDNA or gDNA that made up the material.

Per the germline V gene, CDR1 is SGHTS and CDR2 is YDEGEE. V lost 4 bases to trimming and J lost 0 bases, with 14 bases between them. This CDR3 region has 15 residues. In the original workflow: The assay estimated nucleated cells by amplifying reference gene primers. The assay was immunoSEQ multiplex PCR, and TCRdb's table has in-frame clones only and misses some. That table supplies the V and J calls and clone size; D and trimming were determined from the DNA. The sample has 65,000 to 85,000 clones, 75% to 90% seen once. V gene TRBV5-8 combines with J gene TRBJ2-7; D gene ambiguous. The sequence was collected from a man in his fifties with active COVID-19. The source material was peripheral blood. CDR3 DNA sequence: TGTGCCAGCAGCCCTTCTCCGACTGTCTCCTACGAGCAGTACTTC. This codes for CASSPSPTVSYEQYF.